The clone carrying this T cell receptor beta chain was recorded many times. In the source study's methods: The assay estimated nucleated cells by amplifying reference gene primers. Here immunoSEQ multiplex PCR was the method, and the copy in TCRdb shows in-frame clones only, minus some. The D gene and trimming were derived from the DNA, and the V and J assignments and clone size from that table. Here the sample spans 150,000 to 200,000 clones, approximately 80% being singletons. This sample was included in a study of blood T cell repertoires in COVID-19. Study summary: Sample material is recorded as cDNA or gDNA derived from T cells, B-cell-depleted T cells, or PBMCs.

V was pared by 0 bases and J by 6 bases, with 8 bases between. Germline V gene lookup returns CDR1 GTSNPN and CDR2 SVGIG (reference sequence). The CDR3 is made up of 13 amino acids. The V and J genes are TRBV30 and TRBJ2-2, with D possibly TRBD2 on 5 matching bases. The sequenced sample consisted of peripheral blood. This clonotype was sampled from a man in his sixties with acute or convalescent COVID-19. CDR3 region: CAWSVYGAGELFF. CDR3 nucleotides: TGTGCCTGGAGTGTATACGGGGCCGGGGAGCTGTTTTTT. Full variable domain (outside the CDR3, taken from reference TRBV30 and TRBJ2-2): SQTIHQWPATLVQPVGSPLSLECTVEGTSNPNLYWYRQAAGRGLQLLFYSVGIGQISSEVPQNLSASRPQDRQFILSSKKLLLSDSGFYLCAWSVYGAGELFFGEGSRLTVL.